The clone carrying this T cell receptor beta chain was seen once. Mismatch with germline at one junction end may stem from a read error. The sample belongs to a study of OX40 agonist ivuxolimab in advanced cancers. For the study at large: Dose-escalation patients had hepatocellular carcinoma, melanoma, renal cell or head and neck cancer.

The repertoire was sequenced with immunoSEQ multiplex PCR; TCRdb's copy has only in-frame clones and lacks some. The top ten clones hold approximately 12% of a sample with around 41,000 clones, around nine tenths of them seen once. CDR1 is KGHSH, CDR2 LQKENI, per germline. This CDR3 region has 20 residues. The sequenced sample was CD4+ or CD8+ T cells sorted from blood, obtained in a trial of the OX40 agonist ivuxolimab. The sequence came from an adult with an advanced solid tumor such as melanoma, head and neck, liver or kidney cancer. The V gene is TRBV18, the J gene TRBJ2-6, with TRBD1 matching 9 bases. In DNA, the CDR3 is TGTGCCAGCTCACACGATCCGGGACAGGGCCTACTCTCTGGGGCCAACGTCCTGATTTTC. Amino acid sequence: CASSHDPGQGLLSGANVLIF.